These 17 T cell receptor beta chains originate from one sample sequenced in a study of T cells after yellow fever vaccination. TCRdb itself ran the 5' RACE reads through MiXCR, one entry per CDR3 protein. The sample lists 320,000 or so distinct CDR3 sequences; roughly 7.5% were seen once. Sequencing was performed on PBMCs, taken 45 days after the first yellow fever vaccination. Source of these receptors: a young man who received the YFV17D yellow fever vaccine.

The chain employs TRBV4-3 and TRBJ1-6; D is undetermined. Germline CDR1 LGHNA, CDR2 YSLEER. The CDR3 has 14 amino acids. The V and J ends lost 1 base and 7 bases respectively, with 8 bases between them. The CDR3 coding sequence is TGCGCCAGCAGCCAAGGGGGAGAAAATTCACCCCTCCACTTT. Translated: CASSQGGENSPLHF.

This clonotype is labeled as medium-sized. CDR3 region: CASSPREGETQYF. CDR3 DNA sequence: TGTGCCAGCAGCCCTCGGGAGGGAGAGACCCAGTACTTC. J is TRBJ2-5 and V is TRBV7-9; 8 bases match TRBD2. The CDR3 is made up of 13 amino acids. The ends lost 5 bases at V and 4 bases at J; junction bases unmatched: 3. CDR1 is SEHNR and CDR2 is FQNEAQ in the germline V gene (reference sequence).

This clonotype was seen a handful of times. The chain is built from TRBV12-3 or TRBV12-4 and TRBJ2-5; weak D call: TRBD1 (5 bases). This CDR3 has 12 residues. Trimming took 7 bases from V and 2 from J, leaving 8 bases between them. The CDR3 DNA follows: TGTGCCAGCACGCGACAGCAAGAGACCCAGTACTTC. Amino acid sequence: CASTRQQETQYF.

This clonotype occurred a few times. This chain links TRBV7-8 with TRBJ2-3, with 12 bases matching TRBD2. V lost 3 bases and J lost 3; bases outside the gene matches: 10. CDR3 size: 18 residues. Germline values: CDR1 SGHVS, CDR2 FQNEAQ. CDR3: CASSFGLAGGPVTDTQYF. Here the CDR3 DNA reads TGTGCCAGCAGCTTTGGGCTAGCGGGGGGGCCGGTGACAGATACGCAGTATTTT.

This clonotype was seen at least ten times. The gene calls are TRBV12-3 or TRBV12-4 and TRBJ2-3; the D gene is possibly TRBD1 (5 bases). The CDR3 runs to 15 residues. The V end lost 1 base, the J end lost 0 bases, and 8 bases lay between the germline ends. The CDR3: CASSLVGQSTDTQYF. The CDR3 DNA reads as TGTGCCAGCAGTTTAGTGGGGCAGAGCACAGATACGCAGTATTTT.

Only a few counts were recorded for this clonotype. This sequence joins TRBV29-1 and TRBJ2-3, with 12 nucleotides matching TRBD1. The CDR3 loop spans 16 amino acids. The ends lost 7 bases at V and 4 bases at J; junction bases unmatched: 12. Germline loops: CDR1 SQVTM, CDR2 ANQGSEA. As DNA, the CDR3 is TGCAGCGGTGGTCCCGGGACAGGGGGCGCATCAGATACGCAGTATTTT. It translates to CSGGPGTGGASDTQYF.

Only a few counts were recorded for this clonotype. This rearrangement joins TRBV12-3 or TRBV12-4 to TRBJ2-2; D is possibly TRBD2 (6 bases). The CDR3 has 13 residues. Trimming stripped 7 bases from V and 7 bases from J, with 13 bases between. CDR3 in amino acids: CASKLRGSGELFF. The CDR3 DNA reads as TGTGCCAGCAAGCTCCGGGGGAGCGGGGAGCTGTTTTTT.

This clonotype occurred a few times. The chain carries TRBV11-1 and TRBJ2-2; 13 bases line up with TRBD2. The CDR3 is made up of 18 amino acids. Germline assignment: CDR1 SGHAT and CDR2 FQDESV (reference sequence). The J segment lost 0 bases and the V segment lost 5 bases, leaving 6 bases of the junction unmatched. CDR3 DNA sequence: TGTGCCAGCAGCCACGGACTAGCGGGGGAAACGAACACCGGGGAGCTGTTTTTT. It codes for CASSHGLAGETNTGELFF.

The chain recombines TRBV7-9 with TRBJ2-7; possibly TRBD1 for D (6 bases). CDR3 length: 13 amino acids. With 5 bases removed from V and 2 bases from J, the gap between germline ends came to 10 bases. Germline V gene sequence: CDR1 SEHNR, CDR2 FQNEAQ (reference sequence). CDR3 protein: CASSQDSTYEQYV. CDR3 coding DNA: TGTGCCAGCAGCCAGGACAGTACCTACGAGCAGTACGTC.

The genes are TRBV20-1 and TRBJ2-2; 11 bases match TRBD2. The CDR3 length is 16 residues. The V and J ends lost 3 bases and 2 bases, in that order; junction bases with no gene match: 5. CDR1 DFQATT and CDR2 SNEGSKA come from the germline V gene (reference sequence). CDR3: CSARKTSGANTGELFF. CDR3 DNA sequence: TGCAGTGCTAGGAAGACTAGCGGGGCCAACACCGGGGAGCTGTTTTTT.

In this sample, this clonotype turned up a few times. The chain joins TRBV6-1 to TRBJ1-5; D is unresolved. Germline V gene sequence: CDR1 MNHNS, CDR2 SASEGT. Trimming shortened V by 1 base and J by 2 bases, and 9 bases separated the two germline ends. This CDR3 is 15 amino acids long. CDR3 DNA sequence: TGTGCCAGCAGTGAAGAGGGTTCAGGCAATCAGCCCCAGCATTTT. It encodes CASSEEGSGNQPQHF.

This clonotype was seen only a few times. This chain joins TRBV7-2 and TRBJ1-5; possibly TRBD1 for D (6 bases). CDR3 size: 14 residues. Trimming removed 3 bases at V and 6 bases at J, with 12 bases between. Germline-derived CDR1 and CDR2 are SGHTA and FQGNSA. CDR3 sequence (DNA): TGTGCCAGCAGCTTCGACGGAGGGGGTCAGCCCCAGCATTTT. Residues: CASSFDGGGQPQHF.

This clonotype was counted between two and nine times. This sequence joins TRBV7-2 and TRBJ2-1; no clear D gene. This CDR3 comprises 11 residues. V was clipped by 8 bases and J by 3 bases, with 5 bases between them. Looked up from germline, CDR1 is SGHTA and CDR2 is FQGNSA. CDR3 in amino acids: CASGNYNEQFF. In nucleotides, the CDR3 is TGTGCCAGCGGAAACTACAATGAGCAGTTCTTC.

The chain is built from TRBV5-1 and TRBJ2-7, with D perhaps TRBD2 (6 bases). V lost 2 bases and J 2 bases, leaving 11 bases between the germline ends. Germline V gene sequence: CDR1 SGHRS, CDR2 YFSETQ. The CDR3 extends over 14 amino acids. The CDR3 here is CASSFAGQTYEQYF. CDR3 sequence (DNA): TGCGCCAGCAGCTTTGCGGGGCAAACCTACGAGCAGTACTTC.

A few counts support this clonotype. The chain recombines TRBV23-1 with TRBJ2-4, with a tentative D call TRBD2 (6 bases). TRBV23-1 is annotated as an ORF whose role is uncertain. Between the trimmed V and J ends, which lost 0 bases and 7 bases, there was a span of 22 bases. The CDR3 covers 18 residues. The CDR3 loop is CASSQSMGKSFRGNIQYF. CDR3 DNA sequence: TGCGCCAGCAGTCAATCGATGGGAAAAAGTTTTCGGGGGAACATTCAGTACTTC.

CDR3 sequence: CSVGEGLAGGSYEQYF. In nucleotides, the CDR3 is TGCAGCGTTGGCGAGGGACTAGCGGGGGGATCCTACGAGCAGTACTTC. The chain uses TRBV29-1 and TRBJ2-7; 15 nucleotides agree with TRBD2. Per the germline V gene, CDR1 is SQVTM and CDR2 is ANQGSEA. CDR3 length: 16 residues. The V segment lost 4 bases and the J segment 1 base; nucleotides outside the gene matches: 5.

The rearrangement joins TRBV28 to TRBJ1-1; no clear D. Germline V gene data show CDR1 as MDHEN and CDR2 as SYDVKM. The CDR3 has 15 residues. V was clipped by 3 bases and J by 0 bases, with 11 bases between them. The CDR3 bases are TGTGCCAGCAGTTTGCCTTGGGTGGTGAACACTGAAGCTTTCTTT. Amino acid sequence: CASSLPWVVNTEAFF. The full variable domain, rest sourced from reference TRBV28 and TRBJ1-1, is DVKVTQSSRYLVKRTGEKVFLECVQDMDHENMFWYRQDPGLGLRLIYFSYDVKMKEKGDIPEGYSVSREKKERFSLILESASTNQTSMYLCASSLPWVVNTEAFFGQGTRLTVV.